This T cell receptor (beta chain) was sequenced in a study of cytomegalovirus exposure and HLA in healthy donors. Overall study results and limits: Specific recognition of CMV antigens was confirmed in vitro for a few chains (all CMV-associated).

V gave up 5 bases and J gave up 2 bases; unmatched junction bases: 7. CDR1 is LNHDA, CDR2 SQIVND, per germline (reference sequence). CDR3 length equals 15 residues. This table comes from immunoSEQ multiplex PCR, and its TCRdb copy is limited to in-frame clones, with some not included. The sample comprises more than 55,000 clones, roughly 90% of which are singletons, and over 1% rests with the top ten. This clone has a handful of counts. Its antigen is unidentified. Sequencing was done on a sample of PBMCs. This receptor was taken from a woman under 30 in good health and CMV-seronegative. V usage is TRBV19 and J usage is TRBJ1-2; 8 bases fit TRBD1. CDR3 amino acids: CASSVYRGKNYGYTF. The CDR3 DNA follows: TGTGCCAGTAGTGTATACAGGGGGAAGAACTATGGCTACACCTTC.